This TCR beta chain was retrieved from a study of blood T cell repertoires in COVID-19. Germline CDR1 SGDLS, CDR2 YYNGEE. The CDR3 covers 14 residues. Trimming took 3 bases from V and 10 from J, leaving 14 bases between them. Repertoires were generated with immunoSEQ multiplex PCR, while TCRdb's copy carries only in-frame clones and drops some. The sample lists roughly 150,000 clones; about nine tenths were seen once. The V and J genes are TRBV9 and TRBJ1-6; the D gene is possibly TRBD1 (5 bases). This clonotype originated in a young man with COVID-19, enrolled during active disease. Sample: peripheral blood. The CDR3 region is CASSAGGGWSPLHF. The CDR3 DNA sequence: TGTGCCAGCAGCGCCGGGGGGGGTTGGTCACCCCTCCACTTT.